This paragraph covers one T cell receptor beta chain sequence. The antigen is not known. These data belong to a study of Ad26.COV2.S vaccination and SARS-CoV-2 variants. Study overall: The vaccine Ad26.COV2.S was put into the muscle once, or twice with 56 days between.

Treatment meaning: roughly 19 received Ad26.COV2.S at low or high dose, single or two shots; about 5 received placebo; per-sample allocation not given. The study sampled participants on day 63 after the first vaccine or placebo injection. As its vector, the vaccine had Ad26, which expressed Wuhan-strain SARS-CoV-2 spike. CDR1 and CDR2 from the germline V gene are SGHRS and YFSETQ. CDR3 length: 13 residues. Trimming took 2 bases from V and 3 from J, leaving 6 bases between them. Whole-study results and caveats: Substantial breadth in spike-specific CD8+ and CD4+ T cell responses was reportedly seen after vaccination.

Sequenced by immunoSEQ multiplex PCR; TCRdb stores in-frame clones only, minus some. The sample has about 250,000 clones; around 87% are singletons. The sequence came from a person between 18 and 65 years old who received the Ad26.COV2.S COVID-19 vaccine or a placebo. Sequencing was performed on peripheral blood, taken in a trial of Ad26.COV2.S vaccine versus placebo. The chain is built from TRBV5-1 and TRBJ1-5; D uncertain. CDR3 loop: CASSFGNNQPQHF. In DNA, the CDR3 is TGCGCCAGCAGCTTTGGGAACAATCAGCCCCAGCATTTT. Filled out from reference TRBV5-1 and TRBJ1-5, the complete variable domain reads KAGVTQTPRYLIKTRGQQVTLSCSPISGHRSVSWYQQTPGQGLQFLFEYFSETQRNKGNFPGRFSGRQFSNSRSEMNVSTLELGDSALYLCASSFGNNQPQHFGDGTRLSIL.